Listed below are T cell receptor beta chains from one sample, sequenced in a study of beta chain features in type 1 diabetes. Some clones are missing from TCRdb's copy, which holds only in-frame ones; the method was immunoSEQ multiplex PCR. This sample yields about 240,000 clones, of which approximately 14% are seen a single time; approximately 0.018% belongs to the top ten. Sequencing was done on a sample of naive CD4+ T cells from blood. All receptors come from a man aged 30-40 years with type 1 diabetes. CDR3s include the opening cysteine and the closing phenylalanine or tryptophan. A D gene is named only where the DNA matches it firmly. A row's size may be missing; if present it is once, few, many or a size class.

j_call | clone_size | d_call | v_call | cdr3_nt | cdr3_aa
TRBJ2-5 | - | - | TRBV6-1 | TGTGCCAGCACCGTTCGTCGGGGGGCGGCCGAGACCCAGTACTTC | CASTVRRGAAETQYF
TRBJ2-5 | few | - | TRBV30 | TGTGCCTGGAGTGTACCTGGGCTCCAAGAGACCCAGTACTTC | CAWSVPGLQETQYF
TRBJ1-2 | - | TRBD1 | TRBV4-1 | TGCGCCAGCAGCCAAGGGAGAACAGGGGGAACCTATGGCTACACCTTC | CASSQGRTGGTYGYTF
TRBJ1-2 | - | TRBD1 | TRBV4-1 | TGCGCCAGCAGCCAAGGTCCCAGGACAGAGGGCAGGGGGAACTATGGCTACACCTTC | CASSQGPRTEGRGNYGYTF
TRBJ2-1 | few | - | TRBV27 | TGTGCCAGCAGTTCCTGGACAGACTCCTACAATGAGCAGTTCTTC | CASSSWTDSYNEQFF
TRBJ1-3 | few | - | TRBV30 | TGTGCCTGGAGTGTCGAGAACACCATATATTTT | CAWSVENTIYF
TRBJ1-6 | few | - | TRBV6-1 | TGTGCCAGCAGTGAACGGGAGGCTTCACCCCTCCACTTT | CASSEREASPLHF
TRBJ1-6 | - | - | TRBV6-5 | TGTGCCAGCAGTTACGAGGGTTCCGATTCACCCCTCCACTTT | CASSYEGSDSPLHF
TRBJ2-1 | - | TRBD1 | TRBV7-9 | TGTGCCAGCAGCCCGGGACAGGGAGATTGGGATGAGCAGTTCTTC | CASSPGQGDWDEQFF
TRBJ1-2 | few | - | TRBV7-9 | TGTGCCAGCAGCTCCTTGACAGGTAGCTATGGCTACACCTTC | CASSSLTGSYGYTF
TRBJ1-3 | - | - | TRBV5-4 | TGTGCCAGCAGCCGGGACACCGACTCTGGAAACACCATATATTTT | CASSRDTDSGNTIYF
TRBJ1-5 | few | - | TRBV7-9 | TGTGCCAGCAGCTCGGGAGGCGGTCACAATCAGCCCCAGCATTTT | CASSSGGGHNQPQHF
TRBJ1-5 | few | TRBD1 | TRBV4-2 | TGTGCCAGCAGCCAGGTGGACAGGGGTAATCAGCCCCAGCATTTT | CASSQVDRGNQPQHF
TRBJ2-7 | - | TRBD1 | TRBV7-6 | TGTGCCAGCAGCTTCAATCACGGGGGGACAGGGGTTTACGAGCAGTACTTC | CASSFNHGGTGVYEQYF
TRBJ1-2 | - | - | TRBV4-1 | TGCGCCAGCAGCCAACCCGGGGTTCGGTATGGCTACACCTTC | CASSQPGVRYGYTF